This T cell receptor beta chain was retrieved from a study of beta chain features in type 1 diabetes (dated by TCRdb to 2016 to 2019). Context from the whole study: Patients and healthy donors did not differ in mean age, gender distribution, total cell number or subset yield. A total of around 110,000,000 sorted cells were examined across all samples, and RNA yield correlated strongly with the number of cells per subset. In the study, recently diagnosed type 1 diabetes patients and matched healthy donors were compared on the TCRB repertoires of their sorted circulating CD4+ T cell subsets. Whereas all 30 or so donors provided naive and central memory subsets, regulatory and stem cell-like memory subsets were isolated from just 8 patients and about eight healthy donors. What the authors observed across the whole study: Because cDNA was sequenced instead of genomic DNA, highly expressing activated cells could be over-represented, though the groups showed no difference in activation or CD3 levels. A moderate but significant shortening of TCRB CDR3 length was observed in type 1 diabetes patients in all four CD4+ subsets. The naive, central memory and regulatory TCRB repertoires appeared to resemble one another more closely among patients than among healthy donors. PCR might favor shorter templates, but patient and control samples were amplified and corrected together, so any skew would affect both groups equally. Because the HLA sub-analyses included only small numbers of individuals, any influence of HLA type on TCRB rearrangement was left unresolved. Fewer insertions and more nucleotide deletions at VDJ recombination sites were observed in patients with type 1 diabetes, implying thymic rearrangement abnormalities.

The entire amount of isolated RNA was reverse transcribed using the High Capacity cDNA Reverse Transcription Kit, so the sequenced TCRB transcripts were expressed ones. Deep immunoSEQ sequencing was performed on naive, central memory and regulatory T cell samples, with an average of approximately 4 million total reads per sample. Sorted cells were lysed in RLT buffer, and RNA was extracted using DNase-treated RNeasy Micro or Mini kits according to cell number. Each cell subset was processed on its own to prevent cross-contamination, while patient and healthy donor samples were processed together. Using the immunoSEQ multiplex PCR, TCRB sequences were amplified from cDNA into 87-bp fragments spanning the CDR3 region. Amplicons were sequenced on the Illumina HiSeq platform. In the source study's methods: Synthetic template baselines were used to correct PCR bias computationally, reads within Hamming distance 2 were collapsed together, and singletons that could not be merged were discarded. Reads were aligned against IMGT so that V, D and J genes, CDR3 length and insertions or deletions at six rearrangement sites could be assigned. Within each subset, clonotype counts were normalized to sorted cell number, after which true diversity and Gini coefficients were computed with the tcR R package. The overlap coefficient, calculated on TCRB nucleotide sequences, was used to quantify repertoire sharing. The table comes from immuneACCESS by way of TCRdb, which keeps in-frame sequences with V and J called. Part of the clones is missing from these tables; in studies checked, under half for an unresolved V gene and the rest for unknown reasons. That table supplies the V and J calls and clone size; D and trimming were determined from the DNA. The sample data list 150,000 to 200,000 clones, and 7.5% to 9.5% of these were observed just once. The top ten clones comprise about 0.5% of the sample.

From its cysteine to its phenylalanine, the CDR3 spans 14 amino acids. Only the CDR3 DNA stays, 42 bases, in frame from base 1. CDR1 and CDR2, looked up from the germline V gene, are SGHRS and YFSETQ. V drops 0 bases and J drops 6 bases, leaving 12 bases in between. A single count supports this clone. No antigen is known for it. Base qualities are not provided; no much larger clone lies one nucleotide away. Each donor gave one peripheral blood draw, about 100 mL on average, collected into heparinised tubes. Naive, central memory, regulatory and stem cell-like memory CD4+ T cells were sorted on a BD FACSAria II using a panel including CD45RO, CCR7, CD25, CD127, CD95 and CD27. A purity above 95% was achieved for all sorted populations. PBMCs were isolated right away by Lymphoprep density gradient centrifugation and were stained directly, without culture. So that batch effects would be minimized, each experiment stained and sorted samples in pairs, pairing one healthy donor with one patient.

This chain joins TRBV5-1 to TRBJ1-2; the D gene lacks a confident call. The receptor was isolated from a young woman with type 1 diabetes. Source material: central memory CD4+ T cells from blood. The nucleotide sequence reads TGCGCCAGCAGCTTGGGAGCAGGAATCGATGGCTACACCTTC. This sequence encodes CASSLGAGIDGYTF.